A selection of T cell receptor beta chains follows, all from one sample in a study of T cell responses to AZD1222 COVID-19 vaccine. The table came from immunoSEQ multiplex PCR; TCRdb's copy has only in-frame clones and leaves some out. Found here are 100,000 or so clones, more than 70% of them singletons; the top ten hold 1.2% to 1.5%. This specimen was peripheral blood, taken on day 0 of AZD1222 vaccination. The receptors originated from an adult in good health. Each CDR3 is given with its conserved first and last residue.

j_gene	v_gene	CDR3aa
TRBJ2-5	TRBV15	CATSRGPETQYF
TRBJ1-1	TRBV19	CASSQNRGNTEAFF
TRBJ2-2	TRBV28	CASSLADRDTGELFF
TRBJ1-3	TRBV18	CASSPPQGLSGNTIYF
TRBJ2-3	TRBV29-1	CSVVRAGVGNTQYF
TRBJ1-5	TRBV6-2/TRBV6-3	CASSHPRDRGYQPQHF
TRBJ1-1	TRBV27	CASHDIRGLNSEAFF
TRBJ1-2	TRBV28	CASSYPGTEGYGYTF
TRBJ1-1	TRBV5-1	CASSLDRANTEAFF
TRBJ2-1	TRBV2	CASSEATSGASYNEQFF
TRBJ2-2	TRBV28	CASSPDRVSNTGELFF
TRBJ1-1	TRBV30	CAWSPKPGLKNTEAFF
TRBJ2-7	TRBV6-6	CASSRDRPGQSYEQYF
TRBJ1-3	TRBV4-1	CASSQADRGDSGNTIYF
TRBJ2-2	TRBV7-9	CASSLDRAAGELFF
TRBJ2-3	TRBV11-2	CASKVGREADTQYF
TRBJ1-1	TRBV19	CASSNTPGYTEAFF
TRBJ2-3	TRBV27	CASSSRKDTRGITDTQYF
TRBJ2-5	TRBV9	CASSAEDGKETQYF
TRBJ1-3	TRBV20-1	CSAPSTGTIYF
TRBJ1-6	TRBV27	CASSLSSINSPLHF
TRBJ2-1	TRBV12-3/TRBV12-4	CASSLGPRNEQFF
TRBJ1-1	TRBV7-2	CASSWEGQGFTEAFF
TRBJ1-5	TRBV6-5	CASSLLQGAQPQHF
TRBJ1-5	TRBV7-2	CASSEGTGLRNQPQHF
TRBJ1-1	TRBV27	CASSPLDFMNTEAFF